This is a list of T cell receptor beta chains from one sample in a study of cytomegalovirus exposure and HLA in healthy donors. Profiled with immunoSEQ multiplex PCR; TCRdb holds only in-frame clones, not every one. The sample yields fewer than 150,000 clones, 75% to 85% seen once. Sequencing used PBMCs. The receptors stem from a female donor in good health and CMV-seropositive. Each CDR3 is given with its conserved first and last residue. D genes are given only for firm matches. Only some rows state a clone size, as once, few, many or a class for expanded clones.

clone_size: NA
j_call: TRBJ2-1
v_call: TRBV4-1
d_call: NA
cdr3_nt: TGCGCCAGCAGCCAAGGACGGCGGGGCCCGAGCTACAATGAGCAGTTCTTC
cdr3_aa: CASSQGRRGPSYNEQFF

clone_size: NA
j_call: TRBJ1-2
v_call: TRBV7-2
d_call: NA
cdr3_nt: TGTGCCAGCAGCTTCCCCGGCTATGGCTACACCTTC
cdr3_aa: CASSFPGYGYTF

clone_size: NA
j_call: TRBJ2-5
v_call: TRBV19
d_call: NA
cdr3_nt: TGTGCCAGTAGTATTAGGCTAGCGCCAAATCAACGAGAGACCCAGTACTTC
cdr3_aa: CASSIRLAPNQRETQYF

clone_size: NA
j_call: TRBJ2-7
v_call: TRBV5-1
d_call: TRBD1
cdr3_nt: TGCGCCAGCACCCGGGACAGTTCCTCCTACGAGCAGTACTTC
cdr3_aa: CASTRDSSSYEQYF

clone_size: NA
j_call: TRBJ2-2
v_call: TRBV6-5
d_call: TRBD1
cdr3_nt: TGTGCCAGCAGGGGGACAGGGCTCACCGGGGAGCTGTTTTTT
cdr3_aa: CASRGTGLTGELFF

clone_size: NA
j_call: TRBJ1-2
v_call: TRBV9
d_call: NA
cdr3_nt: TGTGCCAGCAGCGTAGGAACAGGCGGTACAGTTGGCTACACCTTC
cdr3_aa: CASSVGTGGTVGYTF

clone_size: NA
j_call: TRBJ2-2
v_call: TRBV5-1
d_call: TRBD1
cdr3_nt: TGCGCCAGCAGCTTGGCCGGCAGGGGGCAAACCGAGGAGCTGTTTTTT
cdr3_aa: CASSLAGRGQTEELFF

clone_size: NA
j_call: TRBJ1-5
v_call: TRBV2
d_call: NA
cdr3_nt: TGTGCCAGCAGGATGGACATCCATCAGCCCCAGCATTTT
cdr3_aa: CASRMDIHQPQHF

clone_size: NA
j_call: TRBJ2-1
v_call: TRBV19
d_call: TRBD2
cdr3_nt: TGTGCCAGTAGTATCAGCGGGGGTCCCAATGAGCAGTTCTTC
cdr3_aa: CASSISGGPNEQFF

clone_size: NA
j_call: TRBJ2-1
v_call: TRBV2
d_call: NA
cdr3_nt: TGTGCCAGCAGTGAACAGGGTCTTAGCGGCAATGAGCAGTTCTTC
cdr3_aa: CASSEQGLSGNEQFF

clone_size: few
j_call: TRBJ2-7
v_call: TRBV6-5
d_call: TRBD1
cdr3_nt: TGTGCCAGCAGGACGACAGGGGCATCCTACGAGCAGTACTTC
cdr3_aa: CASRTTGASYEQYF

clone_size: NA
j_call: TRBJ1-4
v_call: TRBV5-1
d_call: NA
cdr3_nt: TGCGCCAGCAGAACAGCAAATAATGAAAAACTGTTTTTT
cdr3_aa: CASRTANNEKLFF

clone_size: NA
j_call: TRBJ1-5
v_call: TRBV4-2
d_call: NA
cdr3_nt: TGTGCCAGCAGCCAAGATCGGGGCAGGGCGGGAAGCAATCAGCCCCAGCATTTT
cdr3_aa: CASSQDRGRAGSNQPQHF

clone_size: NA
j_call: TRBJ1-1
v_call: TRBV7-3
d_call: TRBD1
cdr3_nt: TGTGCCAGCGGCCGGGACAGGGGCACTGAAGCTTTCTTT
cdr3_aa: CASGRDRGTEAFF

clone_size: NA
j_call: TRBJ1-1
v_call: TRBV6-5
d_call: NA
cdr3_nt: TGTGCCAGCAGTTACTCGGCAGGGATGAACACTGAAGCTTTCTTT
cdr3_aa: CASSYSAGMNTEAFF

clone_size: NA
j_call: TRBJ1-5
v_call: TRBV19
d_call: NA
cdr3_nt: TGTGCCAGTAGTCCGATGGTTCTTCCGGATCAGCCCCAGCATTTT
cdr3_aa: CASSPMVLPDQPQHF

clone_size: NA
j_call: TRBJ1-3
v_call: TRBV6-6
d_call: TRBD1
cdr3_nt: TGTGCCAGCAGTTGGGGACAGGGTTATGGAAACACCATATATTTT
cdr3_aa: CASSWGQGYGNTIYF

clone_size: NA
j_call: TRBJ2-1
v_call: TRBV2
d_call: NA
cdr3_nt: TGTGCCAGCAGTGCCCTGGAACCAGGTGAGCAGTTCTTC
cdr3_aa: CASSALEPGEQFF

clone_size: NA
j_call: TRBJ2-6
v_call: TRBV5-1
d_call: NA
cdr3_nt: TGCGCCAGCAGTGTTACAGGGCCTGGGGCCAACGTCCTGACTTTC
cdr3_aa: CASSVTGPGANVLTF